This T cell receptor (beta chain) was sequenced in a study of shared clonotypes between healthy human individuals. The CDR3 length is 14 residues. Germline CDR1 and CDR2: SSHAT and FNYEAQ (reference sequence). In the case of this clone: An end of the junction differs from the germline gene, which may be a read error.

This table comes from immunoSEQ multiplex PCR, and its TCRdb copy is limited to in-frame clones, with some not included. The repertoire includes over 1.5 million clones, approximately 98% of them detected once, and about 0.45% sits in the top ten. The sample taken for sequencing was naive CD4+ T cells sorted from blood. Sample subset: CD45RA+ positively selected. This chain links TRBV7-7 with TRBJ2-5, with a tentative D call TRBD1 (6 bases). The clonotype comes from a man younger than 45 in good health. CDR3 sequence: CASSKGQHQETQYF. The CDR3 DNA is TGTGCTAGCAGCAAAGGACAGCACCAAGAGACCCAGTACTTC.